These 14 T cell receptor beta chains were sequenced from one sample in a study of human T cells and chemical hapten exposure. Time point noted: patch test 1, 2 weeks after DPC sensitization. Treatment described: therapeutic diphenylcyclopropenone sensitization with weekly scalp DPC. TCRdb redid the calling of the RACE reads with MiXCR, one entry per CDR3 protein. Altogether 75,000 to 100,000 distinct CDR3 sequences are present, around 11% being singletons, with the ten largest covering 3% to 4%. Sequences were derived from whole blood, sampled in connection with sensitization to the hapten diphenylcyclopropenone (DPC). The receptors stem from a woman aged 60-75 years with alopecia areata. Some clones in this sample may be carry-over from other donors' samples.

This clonotype occurred many times. This chain links TRBV18 with TRBJ1-5; D gene unclear. Germline lookup yields CDR1 KGHSH and CDR2 LQKENI. Deletions cut 6 bases from V and 7 bases from J, with 10 bases between. This CDR3 region has 12 residues. In DNA, the CDR3 is TGTGCCAGCTCTCCTCTAGGCCAGCCCCAGCATTTT. This codes for CASSPLGQPQHF.

This clonotype was detected once. The chain employs TRBV2 and TRBJ1-6; TRBD1 agrees at 8 bases. Per the germline V gene, CDR1 is SNHLY and CDR2 is FYNNEI. The CDR3 is made up of 15 amino acids. Unmatched junction bases numbered 5, after V lost 4 bases and J lost 6 bases. The DNA of the CDR3 is TGTGCCAGCAGTGTCCAGGGGGCGGGTAATTCACCCCTCCACTTT. Translated, it gives CASSVQGAGNSPLHF.

There are many counts of this clonotype. V is TRBV5-1 and J is TRBJ1-6; 8 bases agree with TRBD1. Germline assignment: CDR1 SGHRS and CDR2 YFSETQ. This CDR3 contains 17 residues. V lost 4 bases to trimming and J lost 11 bases; unmatched junction nucleotides: 17. The CDR3 protein is CASSLDGQGGNGAPLHF. As DNA, the CDR3 is TGCGCCAGCAGCCTAGACGGACAGGGAGGAAATGGCGCACCCCTCCACTTT.

This clonotype was observed a handful of times. The genes are TRBV11-2 and TRBJ1-2; TRBD1 aligns across 7 bases. Germline-derived CDR1 and CDR2 are SGHAT and FQNNGV. The CDR3 totals 14 residues. V gave up 6 bases and J gave up 7 bases; unmatched junction bases: 11. The CDR3 region has the DNA TGTGCCAGCAGGCGTCCGGGACAGAAGTCTGGCTACACCTTC. Amino acid sequence: CASRRPGQKSGYTF.

The chain has TRBV25-1 and TRBJ2-2; a weak D match, TRBD2 (5 bases). From germline, CDR1 is MGHDK and CDR2 SYGVNS. This CDR3 comprises 15 residues. V lost 1 base and J 3 bases, leaving 9 bases between the germline ends. The CDR3 protein is CASSESKLDTGELFF. In DNA, the CDR3 is TGTGCCAGCAGTGAATCTAAACTAGACACCGGGGAGCTGTTTTTT.

In this sample, this clonotype turned up many times. The rearrangement joins TRBV5-1 to TRBJ2-1; no firm D call. V was pared by 0 bases and J by 7 bases, with 5 bases between. Looked up from germline, CDR1 is SGHRS and CDR2 is YFSETQ. The CDR3 spans 12 residues. In DNA form, the CDR3 reads TGCGCCAGCAGCTTGGTGGAGAATGAGCAGTTCTTC. This translates into CASSLVENEQFF.

This clonotype was recorded at least ten times. This chain uses TRBV7-9 with TRBJ1-1; D gene unclear. V gave up 6 bases and J gave up 5 bases, with 10 bases separating them. The CDR3 extends over 12 amino acids. Germline V gene lookup returns CDR1 SEHNR and CDR2 FQNEAQ (reference sequence). CDR3 in DNA: TGTGCCAGCAGTCACTGGCCGACTGAAGCTTTCTTT. Its protein is CASSHWPTEAFF.

In this sample, this clonotype turned up a few times. The J gene is TRBJ2-7, the V gene TRBV13; a weak D match, TRBD1 (7 bases). V lost 6 bases to trimming and J lost 1 base, with 16 bases between them. This CDR3 comprises 15 residues. Germline CDR1 PRHDT, CDR2 FYEKMQ (reference sequence). CDR3 sequence reads: CASSLGGTVSYEQYF. CDR3 DNA: TGTGCCAGCAGTCTAGGCGGGACAGTATCCTACGAGCAGTACTTC. Based on the CDR3 plus reference TRBV13 and TRBJ2-7, the full variable domain is AAGVIQSPRHLIKEKRETATLKCYPIPRHDTVYWYQQGPGQDPQFLISFYEKMQSDKGSIPDRFSAQQFSDYHSELNMSSLELGDSALYFCASSLGGTVSYEQYFGPGTRLTVT.

The rearrangement links TRBV10-3 to TRBJ2-7; 9 bases fit TRBD1. CDR3 length: 13 amino acids. After removal of 6 bases from V and 5 bases from J, the junction contained 5 bases not matched to a gene. Germline loops: CDR1 ENHRY, CDR2 SYGVKD. Here the CDR3 reads CAIRETGGNEQYF. CDR3 nucleotide sequence: TGTGCCATCAGGGAGACAGGGGGTAACGAGCAGTACTTC.

The chain has TRBV18 and TRBJ2-1; D is tentatively TRBD1 or TRBD2 (5 bases each). This CDR3 spans 17 amino acids. V lost 1 base and J lost 0, with 13 bases in between. Germline V CDR1 and CDR2: KGHSH, LQKENI. The CDR3 spells CASSPRSEGSSYNEQFF. The CDR3 nucleotides are TGTGCCAGCTCACCACGAAGCGAGGGGAGCTCCTACAATGAGCAGTTCTTC.

This clonotype was seen only a few times. V usage is TRBV28 and J usage is TRBJ1-5; 7 nucleotides align to TRBD1. Trimming cost V 8 bases and J 8 bases; bases outside gene matches: 6. Germline V gene data show CDR1 as MDHEN and CDR2 as SYDVKM. There are 12 residues in the CDR3. Here the CDR3 reads CASHRGLEPQHF. The CDR3 DNA reads TGTGCCAGCCACAGGGGCCTAGAGCCCCAGCATTTT.

The V and J genes are TRBV18 and TRBJ2-7; TRBD2 agrees at 8 bases. The CDR3 spans 14 residues. Germline trimming cut 3 bases from V and 3 bases from J; bases unmatched to any gene: 4. CDR1 is KGHSH, CDR2 LQKENI, per germline. The CDR3 coding sequence is TGTGCCAGCTCACCCGGGGCGGGGGGCTACGAGCAGTACTTC. This encodes CASSPGAGGYEQYF.

The genes are TRBV7-8 and TRBJ2-4, with D hard to call. Germline V CDR1 and CDR2: SGHVS, FQNEAQ. The length of the CDR3 is 16 residues. V was trimmed by 0 bases and J by 9 bases, leaving 18 bases between them. The CDR3 DNA reads TGTGCCAGCAGCTTAGCCTCGGCATCGCCTGGAAGCATTCAGTACTTC. It is translated as CASSLASASPGSIQYF.

The V call is TRBV28, the J call TRBJ2-6; D is perhaps TRBD2 (5 bases). The CDR3 is 15 residues long. Trimming took 3 bases from V and 3 from J, leaving 9 bases between them. Germline CDR1 reads MDHEN; CDR2 reads SYDVKM. The CDR3 reads CASSFVRGGANVLTF. The CDR3 nucleotides read TGTGCCAGCAGTTTTGTCCGGGGTGGGGCCAACGTCCTGACTTTC.